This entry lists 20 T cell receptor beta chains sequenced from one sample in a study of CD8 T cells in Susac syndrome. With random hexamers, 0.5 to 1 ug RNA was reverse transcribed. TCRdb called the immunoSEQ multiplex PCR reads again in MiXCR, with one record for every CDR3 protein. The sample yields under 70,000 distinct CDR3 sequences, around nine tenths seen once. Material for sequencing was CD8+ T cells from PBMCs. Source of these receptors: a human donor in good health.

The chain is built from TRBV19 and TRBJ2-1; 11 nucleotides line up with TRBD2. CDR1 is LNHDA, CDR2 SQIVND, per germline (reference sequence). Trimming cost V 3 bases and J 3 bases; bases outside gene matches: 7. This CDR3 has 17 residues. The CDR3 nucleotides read TGTGCCAGTAGTATGGGTAGCGGGGGGGCCGTCTACAATGAGCAGTTCTTC. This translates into CASSMGSGGAVYNEQFF.

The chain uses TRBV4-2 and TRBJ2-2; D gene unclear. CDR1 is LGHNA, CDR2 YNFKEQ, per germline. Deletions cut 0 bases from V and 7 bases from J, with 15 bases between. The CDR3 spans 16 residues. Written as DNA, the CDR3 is TGTGCCAGCAGCCAAGAATGGACGCTCGTTGGCGGGGAGCTGTTTTTT. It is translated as CASSQEWTLVGGELFF.

The CDR3 region has the DNA TGTGCCAGCAGTGCCGCGGGGGAAGACACCGGGGAGCTGTTTTTT. Protein sequence: CASSAAGEDTGELFF. V usage is TRBV6-4 and J usage is TRBJ2-2; TRBD2 matches at 7 bases. Germline lookup yields CDR1 MRHNA and CDR2 SNTAGT. J lost 3 bases, V lost 4 bases, and 5 bases had no gene match. The CDR3 length is 15 residues.

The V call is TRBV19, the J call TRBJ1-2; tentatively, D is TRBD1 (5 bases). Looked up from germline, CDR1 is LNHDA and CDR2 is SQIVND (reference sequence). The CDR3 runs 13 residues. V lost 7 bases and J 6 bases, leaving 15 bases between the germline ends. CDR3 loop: CASTTGREDGYTF. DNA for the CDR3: TGTGCCAGTACGACGGGCAGGGAGGATGGCTACACCTTC. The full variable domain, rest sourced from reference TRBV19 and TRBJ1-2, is DGGITQSPKYLFRKEGQNVTLSCEQNLNHDAMYWYRQDPGQGLRLIYYSQIVNDFQKGDIAEGYSVSREKKESFPLTVTSAQKNPTAFYLCASTTGREDGYTFGSGTRLTVV.

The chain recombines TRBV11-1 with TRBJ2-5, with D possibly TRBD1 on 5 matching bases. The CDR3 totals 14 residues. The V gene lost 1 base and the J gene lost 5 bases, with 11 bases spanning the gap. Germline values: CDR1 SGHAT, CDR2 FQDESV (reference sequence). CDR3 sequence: CASSLEDTRETQYF. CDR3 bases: TGTGCCAGCAGCTTAGAGGACACCCGGGAGACCCAGTACTTC.

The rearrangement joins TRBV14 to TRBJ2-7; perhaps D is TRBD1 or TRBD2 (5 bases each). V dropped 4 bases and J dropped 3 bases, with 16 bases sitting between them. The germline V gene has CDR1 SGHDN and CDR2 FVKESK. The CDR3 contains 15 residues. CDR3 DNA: TGTGCCAGCAGCCCGACGACGGGACCCGTCTACGAGCAGTACTTC. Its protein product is CASSPTTGPVYEQYF.

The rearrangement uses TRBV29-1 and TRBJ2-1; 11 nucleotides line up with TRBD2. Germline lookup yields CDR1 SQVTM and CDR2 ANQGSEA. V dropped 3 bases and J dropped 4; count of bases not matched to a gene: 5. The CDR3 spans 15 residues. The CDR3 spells CSVDNLAGGYNEQFF. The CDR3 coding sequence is TGCAGCGTTGACAACTTAGCGGGGGGGTACAATGAGCAGTTCTTC.

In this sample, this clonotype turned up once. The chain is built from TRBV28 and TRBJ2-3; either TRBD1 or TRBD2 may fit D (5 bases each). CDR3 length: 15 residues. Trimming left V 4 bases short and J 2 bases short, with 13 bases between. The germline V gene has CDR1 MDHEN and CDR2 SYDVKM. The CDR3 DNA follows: TGTGCCAGCAGTTCGTCCGGGACGATCACAGATACGCAGTATTTT. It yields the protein CASSSSGTITDTQYF.

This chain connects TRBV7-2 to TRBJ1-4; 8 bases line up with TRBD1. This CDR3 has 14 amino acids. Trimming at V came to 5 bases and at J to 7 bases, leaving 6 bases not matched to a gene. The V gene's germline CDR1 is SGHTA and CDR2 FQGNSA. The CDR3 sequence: CASSQTGDREKLFF. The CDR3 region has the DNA TGTGCCAGCAGCCAGACAGGGGATCGTGAAAAACTGTTTTTT.

The CDR3 protein is CASSMPEGSFNQPQHF. Written as DNA, the CDR3 is TGTGCCAGTAGTATGCCTGAGGGGAGCTTCAATCAGCCCCAGCATTTT. The chain has TRBV19 and TRBJ1-5; maybe TRBD1 (5 bases). V was shortened by 3 bases and J by 3 bases, with 15 bases between the two germline ends. Germline lookup yields CDR1 LNHDA and CDR2 SQIVND (reference sequence). This CDR3 region has 16 residues.

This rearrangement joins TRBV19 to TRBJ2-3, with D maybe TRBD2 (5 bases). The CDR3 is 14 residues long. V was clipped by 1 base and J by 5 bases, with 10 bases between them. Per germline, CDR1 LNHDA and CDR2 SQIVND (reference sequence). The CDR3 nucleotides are TGTGCCAGTAGTATAGGACTAAATGGAGATACGCAGTATTTT. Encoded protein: CASSIGLNGDTQYF.

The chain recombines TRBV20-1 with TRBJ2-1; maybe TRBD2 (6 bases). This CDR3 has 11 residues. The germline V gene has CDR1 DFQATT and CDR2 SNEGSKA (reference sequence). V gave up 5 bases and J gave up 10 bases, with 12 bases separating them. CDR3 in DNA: TGCAGTGCTCCGGGGGTCGGGGAGCAGTTCTTC. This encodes CSAPGVGEQFF.

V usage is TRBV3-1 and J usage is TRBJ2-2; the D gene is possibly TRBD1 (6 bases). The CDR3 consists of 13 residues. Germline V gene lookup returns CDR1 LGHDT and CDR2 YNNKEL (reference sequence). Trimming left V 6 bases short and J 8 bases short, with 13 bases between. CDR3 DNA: TGTGCCAGCAGGCTCACAGGGATAGGGGAGCTGTTTTTT. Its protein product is CASRLTGIGELFF.

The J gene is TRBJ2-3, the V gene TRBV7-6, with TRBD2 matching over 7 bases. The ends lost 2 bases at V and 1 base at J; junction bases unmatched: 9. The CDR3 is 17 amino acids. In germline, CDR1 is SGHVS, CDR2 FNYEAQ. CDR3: CASSLLGLAERTDTQYF. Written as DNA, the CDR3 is TGTGCCAGCAGCTTATTAGGGCTAGCGGAACGCACAGATACGCAGTATTTT.

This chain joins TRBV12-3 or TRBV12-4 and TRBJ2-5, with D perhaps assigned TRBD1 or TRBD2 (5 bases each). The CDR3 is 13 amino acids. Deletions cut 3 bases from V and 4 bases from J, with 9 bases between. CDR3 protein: CASSFARGETQYF. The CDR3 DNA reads TGTGCCAGCAGTTTTGCGAGGGGAGAGACCCAGTACTTC.

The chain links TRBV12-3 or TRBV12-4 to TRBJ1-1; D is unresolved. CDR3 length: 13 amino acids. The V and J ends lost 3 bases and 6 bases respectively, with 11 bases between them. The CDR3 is CASSFDLGPEAFF. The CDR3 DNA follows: TGTGCCAGCAGTTTCGACCTGGGCCCTGAAGCTTTCTTT.

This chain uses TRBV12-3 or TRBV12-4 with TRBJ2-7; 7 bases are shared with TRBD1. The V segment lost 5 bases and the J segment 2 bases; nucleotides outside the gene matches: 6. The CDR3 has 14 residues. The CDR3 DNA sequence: TGTGCCAGCAGTCCGACAGGGATGGCCTACGAGCAGTACTTC. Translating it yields CASSPTGMAYEQYF.

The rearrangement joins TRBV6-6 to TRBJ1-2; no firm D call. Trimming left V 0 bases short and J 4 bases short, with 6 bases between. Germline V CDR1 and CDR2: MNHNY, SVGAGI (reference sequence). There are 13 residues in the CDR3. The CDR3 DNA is TGTGCCAGCAGTTACTCGATTGGCTATGGCTACACCTTC. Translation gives CASSYSIGYGYTF.

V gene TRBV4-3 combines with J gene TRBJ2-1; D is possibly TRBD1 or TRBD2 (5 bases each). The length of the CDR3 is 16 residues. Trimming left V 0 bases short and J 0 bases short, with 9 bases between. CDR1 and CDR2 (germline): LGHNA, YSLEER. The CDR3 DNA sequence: TGCGCCAGCAGCCAAGACGGGACGGGCTCCTACAATGAGCAGTTCTTC. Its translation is CASSQDGTGSYNEQFF.

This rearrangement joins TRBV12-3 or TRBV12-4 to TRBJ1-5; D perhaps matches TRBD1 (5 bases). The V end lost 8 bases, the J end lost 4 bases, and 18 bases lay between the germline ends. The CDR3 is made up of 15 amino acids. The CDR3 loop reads CASSQYPGVNQPQHF. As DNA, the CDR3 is TGTGCCAGCTCCCAATATCCGGGGGTAAATCAGCCCCAGCATTTT.